Following are 14 T cell receptor beta chains from one sample sequenced in a study of blood T cell repertoires in COVID-19. Data came from immunoSEQ multiplex PCR; TCRdb stores just in-frame clones and leaves some out. The sample includes roughly 150,000 clones, 75% to 85% of them seen just once. The specimen sequenced was PBMCs or T cells enriched from blood (not recorded which). These receptor sequences come from a woman between 55 and 75 years old who had recovered from COVID-19.

The chain joins TRBV1 to TRBJ2-3; the D call in the table, TRBD2, was not verified against the DNA. TRBV1 is a pseudogene locus. This CDR3 is built from 17 residues. CDR3 residues: CTSSRRLAGASTDTQYF. The CDR3 DNA is TGCACCAGCAGCCGGCGACTAGCGGGGGCAAGCACAGATACGCAGTATTTT.

This rearrangement joins TRBV9 to TRBJ2-5; 8 bases agree with TRBD2. Germline V gives CDR1 SGDLS, CDR2 YYNGEE. Trimming cost V 5 bases and J 12 bases; bases outside gene matches: 9. The CDR3 loop spans 12 amino acids. This chain's CDR3 is CASSGPGLEKYF. The CDR3 nucleotides are TGTGCCAGCAGTGGTCCGGGACTAGAGAAGTACTTC.

The CDR3 DNA is TGTGCCATTCCGACAGGGGGTTCAAATCAGCCCCAGCATTTT. It is translated as CAIPTGGSNQPQHF. The chain joins TRBV6-4 to TRBJ1-5; TRBD1 matches 9 bases. Germline values: CDR1 MRHNA, CDR2 SNTAGT. V shed 10 bases, J shed 4 bases, and the junction held 8 bases outside the gene matches. The CDR3 is 14 residues long.

This CDR3 is CASSETGGPYNEQFF. The CDR3 nucleotides read TGTGCCAGCAGTGAAACGGGGGGGCCGTACAATGAGCAGTTCTTC. The rearrangement links TRBV2 to TRBJ2-1, with TRBD2 matching over 8 bases. This CDR3 contains 15 residues. CDR1 is SNHLY, CDR2 FYNNEI, per germline. Trimming cost V 2 bases and J 4 bases; bases outside gene matches: 4.

This chain joins TRBV9 and TRBJ1-1, with 8 bases identical to TRBD1. The V gene's germline CDR1 is SGDLS and CDR2 YYNGEE. This CDR3 is built from 14 residues. The trim removed 5 bases at V and 4 bases at J, leaving 7 bases unmatched. The DNA for the CDR3 is TGTGCCAGCAGAGCAGGGGGCGCGGGCACTGAAGCTTTCTTT. It translates to CASRAGGAGTEAFF.

This clone was observed once. The chain couples TRBV9 to TRBJ1-2; 8 bases agree with TRBD1. The CDR3 consists of 15 residues. From germline, CDR1 is SGDLS and CDR2 YYNGEE. V gave up 2 bases and J gave up 5 bases; unmatched junction bases: 8. In nucleotides, the CDR3 is TGTGCCAGCAGCGTGAAAGAGACAGGGGATTATGGCTACACCTTC. This codes for CASSVKETGDYGYTF.

V gene TRBV9 combines with J gene TRBJ2-3; tentatively, D is TRBD2 (7 bases). The germline gives CDR1 SGDLS, CDR2 YYNGEE. The V and J ends lost 0 bases and 2 bases respectively, with 10 bases between them. This CDR3 has 15 amino acids. CDR3 DNA: TGTGCCAGCAGCGTAGAGGGGGGGACCACAGATACGCAGTATTTT. Translation gives CASSVEGGTTDTQYF.

Many counts were recorded for this clone. The rearrangement joins TRBV3-1 (or the pseudogene TRBV3-2) to TRBJ1-5; the match to TRBD1 covers 12 bases. With 0 bases clipped from V and 7 bases from J, the junction kept 4 bases outside the gene matches. The germline V gene encodes CDR1 LGHDT and CDR2 YNNKEL (reference sequence). This CDR3 contains 16 residues. The CDR3 region is CASSQEGQGAKQPQHF. The CDR3 DNA reads as TGTGCCAGCAGCCAAGAGGGACAGGGGGCTAAGCAGCCCCAGCATTTT.

The J gene is TRBJ2-3, the V gene TRBV5-6, with TRBD1 as a possible D gene (6 bases). Between the trimmed V and J ends, which lost 5 bases and 7 bases, there was a span of 11 bases. Germline CDR1 is SGHDT and CDR2 is YYEEEE. The CDR3 consists of 12 residues. CDR3 DNA: TGTGCCAGCAGTATGGGGACAAATACGCAGTATTTT. Translation: CASSMGTNTQYF.

The rearrangement uses TRBV5-1 and TRBJ2-5; tentatively, D is TRBD1 (5 bases). Trimming cost V 0 bases and J 5 bases, with 11 bases left between them. The V gene's germline CDR1 is SGHRS and CDR2 YFSETQ. This CDR3 spans 14 amino acids. The CDR3 sequence is CASSLEGYGETQYF. The CDR3 nucleotides read TGCGCCAGCAGCTTGGAGGGGTACGGCGAGACCCAGTACTTC. The variable domain in full, with the rest retrieved from reference TRBV5-1 and TRBJ2-5, is KAGVTQTPRYLIKTRGQQVTLSCSPISGHRSVSWYQQTPGQGLQFLFEYFSETQRNKGNFPGRFSGRQFSNSRSEMNVSTLELGDSALYLCASSLEGYGETQYFGPGTRLLVL.

The rearrangement uses TRBV12-3 or TRBV12-4 and TRBJ1-2; 7 bases agree with TRBD1. The CDR3 consists of 13 residues. V shed 1 base and J 7 bases; nucleotides not matched to a gene: 3. The CDR3 DNA reads as TGTGCCAGCAGTTTAGTAGGGGGCCCTGGCTACACCTTC. Residues: CASSLVGGPGYTF.

The chain joins TRBV27 to TRBJ2-7, with 8 bases aligning to TRBD1. Per the germline V gene, CDR1 is MNHEY and CDR2 is SMNVEV (reference sequence). The CDR3 consists of 14 residues. J was trimmed by 2 bases and V by 5 bases; bases with no gene match: 5. The CDR3 DNA sequence: TGTGCCAGCAGTCGCCAGGGACAGGCCTACGAGCAGTACTTC. Encoded protein: CASSRQGQAYEQYF.

The chain combines TRBV29-1 with TRBJ1-2; 9 bases match TRBD1. The CDR3 loop spans 14 amino acids. Per germline, CDR1 SQVTM and CDR2 ANQGSEA. Germline trimming cut 4 bases from V and 4 bases from J; bases unmatched to any gene: 7. The CDR3 here is CSVGTGVKGYGYTF. The CDR3 nucleotides are TGCAGCGTTGGGACAGGGGTTAAGGGCTATGGCTACACCTTC.

This clone came up a few times. The CDR3: CASLRLSPRGYTF. The CDR3 DNA reads as TGTGCCAGTTTAAGACTGTCTCCCCGCGGCTACACCTTC. The chain combines TRBV19 with TRBJ1-2; D call uncertain. This CDR3 is built from 13 residues. Germline CDR1 reads LNHDA; CDR2 reads SQIVND (reference sequence). The ends were cut back, 8 bases at V and 8 bases at J, with 18 bases in the middle.